The next 22 T cell receptor beta chains were all read from a single sample in a study of Graves' ophthalmopathy and Graves' hyperthyroidism. The study amplified TCR beta CDR3 regions using RNA transcripts. HTBI-primed first-round RT-PCR preceded second-round multiplex PCR. TCRdb processed the multiplex PCR reads anew with MiXCR; each CDR3 protein has one entry. The data hold 650,000 to 900,000 distinct CDR3 sequences, with 40% observed a single time. The source material was peripheral blood. The origin of the receptors is an adult man with Graves' ophthalmopathy.

This clonotype was counted a few times. The chain has TRBV7-2 and TRBJ2-7; no clear D gene. V lost 1 base, J lost 5 bases, and 9 bases lay in between. This CDR3 has 13 residues. Per the germline V gene, CDR1 is SGHTA and CDR2 is FQGNSA. CDR3 sequence reads: CASSLVYEDEQYF. In DNA form, the CDR3 reads TGTGCCAGCAGCTTAGTCTACGAAGACGAGCAGTACTTC.

To note about this clonotype: Germline is not matched at one junction end, which may reflect a read error. This chain connects TRBV25-1 to TRBJ2-2; a weak D match, TRBD2 (6 bases). The CDR3 extends over 17 amino acids. Germline CDR1 MGHDK, CDR2 SYGVNS. The DNA of the CDR3 is TGTACCAGCAGAGATGGATTAGCGGACGCGAACACCGGGGAGCTGTTTTTT. Encoded protein: CTSRDGLADANTGELFF.

This clonotype showed up just once. A read error may account for a junction end that differs from germline. The chain couples TRBV20-1 to TRBJ2-7, with TRBD2 matching 11 bases. The CDR3 is 14 amino acids. Germline values: CDR1 DFQATT, CDR2 SNEGSKA (reference sequence). CDR3 protein: CGARRLAGPYEQYF. The CDR3, as DNA: TGCGGTGCCCGAAGACTAGCGGGGCCCTACGAGCAGTACTTC.

The V gene is TRBV2, the J gene TRBJ2-7, with D maybe TRBD2 (7 bases). This CDR3 region has 13 residues. Trimming took off 9 bases at V and 3 bases at J, with 15 bases between the two ends. Germline CDR1 reads SNHLY; CDR2 reads FYNNEI. The CDR3 sequence: CASEGGALYEQYF. CDR3 bases: TGTGCCAGTGAGGGGGGGGCTCTCTACGAGCAGTACTTC. The full variable domain, with the rest looked up from reference TRBV2 and TRBJ2-7, is EPEVTQTPSHQVTQMGQEVILRCVPISNHLYFYWYRQILGQKVEFLVSFYNNEISEKSEIFDDQFSVERPDGSNFTLKIRSTKLEDSAMYFCASEGGALYEQYFGPGTRLTVT.

The chain links TRBV29-1 to TRBJ2-5, with 9 bases fitting TRBD1. The germline V gene encodes CDR1 SQVTM and CDR2 ANQGSEA. V shed 6 bases, J shed 3 bases, and the junction held 5 bases outside the gene matches. CDR3 length: 13 residues. CDR3 protein: CSVDRGVEETQYF. The CDR3 DNA reads TGCAGCGTCGACAGGGGGGTGGAAGAGACCCAGTACTTC.

This clonotype was observed a handful of times. The chain combines TRBV14 with TRBJ2-7; possibly TRBD2 for D (5 bases). The CDR3 covers 15 residues. Germline assignment: CDR1 SGHDN and CDR2 FVKESK. V lost 3 bases and J 4 bases, leaving 16 bases between the germline ends. CDR3 coding DNA: TGTGCCAGCAGCCAGTTAGGTCGGGAAACGTACGAGCAGTACTTC. This translates into CASSQLGRETYEQYF. Using reference TRBV14 and TRBJ2-7 for the parts outside the CDR3, the full variable domain is EAGVTQFPSHSVIEKGQTVTLRCDPISGHDNLYWYRRVMGKEIKFLLHFVKESKQDESGMPNNRFLAERTGGTYSTLKVQPAELEDSGVYFCASSQLGRETYEQYFGPGTRLTVT.

The chain uses TRBV4-3 and TRBJ2-7; D is unresolved. The V end was cut by 1 base, the J end by 4 bases, with 5 bases between. This CDR3 is 12 amino acids long. CDR1 is LGHNA, CDR2 YSLEER, per germline. Here the CDR3 DNA reads TGCGCCAGCAGCCAAGGGCAATACGAGCAGTACTTC. Translation gives CASSQGQYEQYF.

Concerning this clonotype itself: The CDR3 end shows no conserved phenylalanine or tryptophan, and so a read error is likely. No DNA is shown, since the ends of the CDR3 on it are uncertain; the CDR3 is the one TCRdb lists. V gene TRBV7-9 combines with J gene TRBJ2-2; the table gives TRBD1 as D, unverified against the DNA. Germline V CDR1 and CDR2: SEHNR, FQNEAQ (reference sequence). Termini included, the CDR3 measures 8 amino acids. This chain's CDR3 is CASSLEGQ.

The chain is built from TRBV19 and TRBJ1-2; unclear D gene. The length of the CDR3 is 16 residues. With 7 bases removed from V and 1 base from J, the gap between germline ends came to 19 bases. Germline lookup yields CDR1 LNHDA and CDR2 SQIVND (reference sequence). The DNA for the CDR3 is TGTGCCAGTACCGACTCAACCGGGCCTCGTAACTATGGCTACACCTTC. Translating gives CASTDSTGPRNYGYTF.

Note on this clonotype: A much larger clone lies one base from this, so it may be a read error. This chain uses TRBV2 with TRBJ2-7; the D gene is possibly TRBD2 (5 bases). Germline CDR1 is SNHLY and CDR2 is FYNNEI. The CDR3 has 13 residues. The CDR3 loop reads CTSIRRSSYEQYF. As DNA, the CDR3 is TGTACCAGCATCCGGAGGAGCTCCTACGAGCAGTACTTC.

This chain uses TRBV5-4 with TRBJ1-3; TRBD1 aligns across 9 bases. Germline values: CDR1 SGHNT, CDR2 YYREEE (reference sequence). The ends lost 4 bases at V and 0 bases at J; junction bases unmatched: 8. The CDR3 runs 17 residues. As DNA, the CDR3 is TGTGCCAGCAGCCAAGAAGGGACAGGGAGCTCTGGAAACACCATATATTTT. This codes for CASSQEGTGSSGNTIYF.

In its sample, this clonotype was seen a few times. The chain joins TRBV5-4 to TRBJ1-2, with no clear D. This CDR3 has 15 residues. Trimming removed 2 bases from V and 3 bases from J, with 14 bases in between. CDR1 and CDR2 from the germline V gene are SGHNT and YYREEE (reference sequence). The CDR3 DNA follows: TGTGCCAGCAGCTTAAAGGCAGGAACCTACTATGGCTACACCTTC. This codes for CASSLKAGTYYGYTF. Full variable domain (rest looked up from reference TRBV5-4 and TRBJ1-2): ETGVTQSPTHLIKTRGQQVTLRCSSQSGHNTVSWYQQALGQGPQFIFQYYREEENGRGNFPPRFSGLQFPNYSSELNVNALELDDSALYLCASSLKAGTYYGYTFGSGTRLTVV.

As DNA, the CDR3 is TGCAGTGCTAGCGGCCTCCTCAGGGGGGTCGATGAAAAACTGTTTTTT. It is translated as CSASGLLRGVDEKLFF. The chain uses TRBV20-1 and TRBJ1-4; 7 bases map to TRBD1. This CDR3 contains 16 residues. Germline V gene data show CDR1 as DFQATT and CDR2 as SNEGSKA (reference sequence). J was trimmed by 6 bases and V by 3 bases; bases with no gene match: 13.

This clonotype has a single count. The chain combines TRBV7-2 with TRBJ2-2; TRBD2 might be the D (6 bases). Germline V gene sequence: CDR1 SGHTA, CDR2 FQGNSA. V dropped 4 bases and J dropped 3 bases, with 9 bases sitting between them. The CDR3 sequence is 14 residues long. As DNA, the CDR3 is TGTGCCAGCAGCTCGACTAGTTACACCGGGGAGCTGTTTTTT. Translation gives CASSSTSYTGELFF.

This clonotype appeared many times. J is TRBJ1-1 and V is TRBV7-9, with a weak D call TRBD1 (6 bases). Trimming took 6 bases from V and 0 from J, leaving 20 bases between them. The CDR3 covers 17 residues. The germline V gene has CDR1 SEHNR and CDR2 FQNEAQ (reference sequence). CDR3 in DNA: TGTGCCAGCAGTCATGAACCGGGACACCGAATGAACACTGAAGCTTTCTTT. Residues: CASSHEPGHRMNTEAFF.

This clonotype was counted at least ten times. This rearrangement joins TRBV9 to TRBJ1-3; TRBD1 is a possible D gene (5 bases). This CDR3 contains 16 residues. CDR1 is SGDLS, CDR2 YYNGEE, per germline. The V end was cut by 0 bases, the J end by 6 bases, with 16 bases between. The CDR3 bases are TGTGCCAGCAGCGTAGGTGCAGGGCTTTCGGCAAACACCATATATTTT. It is translated as CASSVGAGLSANTIYF. Drawing the rest from reference TRBV9 and TRBJ1-3, the complete variable domain is DSGVTQTPKHLITATGQRVTLRCSPRSGDLSVYWYQQSLDQGLQFLIQYYNGEERAKGNILERFSAQQFPDLHSELNLSSLELGDSALYFCASSVGAGLSANTIYFGEGSWLTVV.

This chain uses TRBV4-1 with TRBJ2-7; D is possibly TRBD2 (5 bases). Trimming took 0 bases from V and 6 from J, leaving 9 bases between them. CDR1 and CDR2 from the germline V gene are MGHRA and YSYEKL. The CDR3 is made up of 13 amino acids. The CDR3 sequence is CASSQDPGSEQYF. For the CDR3, the DNA is TGCGCCAGCAGCCAAGATCCGGGAAGCGAGCAGTACTTC.

The chain links TRBV10-1 to TRBJ1-2, with D perhaps TRBD1 (6 bases). Germline V gives CDR1 WNHNN, CDR2 SYGVQD (reference sequence). Trimming cost V 7 bases and J 4 bases, with 7 bases left between them. The CDR3 totals 11 residues. The CDR3 sequence: CASNRVYGYTF. The CDR3 coding sequence is TGCGCCAGCAACAGGGTCTATGGCTACACCTTC.

In this sample, this clonotype turned up many times. V and J are TRBV25-1 and TRBJ2-2; D may be TRBD1 (6 bases). Trimming removed 6 bases from V and 5 bases from J, with 13 bases in between. Germline CDR1 MGHDK, CDR2 SYGVNS. The CDR3 runs to 14 residues. CDR3 amino acids: CASSPDRRTGELFF. The CDR3 bases are TGTGCCAGCAGCCCCGACAGGAGGACCGGGGAGCTGTTTTTT.

The chain joins TRBV24-1 to TRBJ1-5; D is perhaps TRBD1 (5 bases). The CDR3 totals 15 residues. V lost 4 bases and J lost 7, with 16 bases in between. Germline-derived CDR1 and CDR2 are KGHDR and SFDVKD. The CDR3 coding sequence is TGTGCCACCAGTGACCCAGGGACGGATGACCAGCCCCAGCATTTT. Residues: CATSDPGTDDQPQHF.

This clonotype was observed a few times. The chain links TRBV4-3 to TRBJ1-2; D is possibly TRBD1 (5 bases). Trimming cost V 1 base and J 4 bases, with 10 bases left between them. CDR1 LGHNA and CDR2 YSLEER come from the germline V gene. This CDR3 contains 14 residues. CDR3 DNA: TGCGCCAGCAGCCAAGCTCGGGGGACCTATGGCTACACCTTC. Translated: CASSQARGTYGYTF.

About this clonotype: The junction departs from germline at one end; a sequencing error may be responsible. This chain links TRBV24-1 with TRBJ1-5; no clear D gene. There are 14 residues in the CDR3. From germline, CDR1 is KGHDR and CDR2 SFDVKD. The CDR3 here is CDTSDVDGNQPQHF. DNA of the CDR3: TGTGACACCAGTGACGTGGACGGGAATCAGCCCCAGCATTTT.